These T cell receptor beta chains were read from a single sample in a study of somatic mutations in cytotoxic T cells in rheumatoid arthritis. Method: immunoSEQ multiplex PCR; TCRdb's copy keeps in-frame clones and lacks some. The table records over a thousand clones, 87% of them present only once. The specimen sequenced was CD8+ T cells sorted from blood. The receptor set was obtained from a woman in her seventies with rheumatoid arthritis. The CDR3 runs from the conserved cysteine through the conserved F or W. A D gene is named only where the DNA matches it firmly. For some rows the clone size is stated as once, few or many, or as a class when expanded; others skip it.

clone_size,v_call,d_call,j_call,cdr3_aa,cdr3_nt
NA,TRBV7-9,TRBD1,TRBJ2-5,CASTVQTGGKETQYF,TGTGCCAGCACCGTCCAGACAGGGGGCAAAGAGACCCAGTACTTC
NA,TRBV27,TRBD2,TRBJ2-5,CASSLLAGPWETQYF,TGTGCCAGCAGTTTACTAGCGGGGCCATGGGAGACCCAGTACTTC
NA,TRBV28,TRBD1,TRBJ2-7,CASRTSTGGSYEQYF,TGTGCCAGCAGGACCTCCACAGGGGGCTCCTACGAGCAGTACTTC
NA,TRBV27,TRBD1,TRBJ1-3,CASSLFGQGYSGNTIYF,TGTGCCAGCAGTTTATTCGGACAGGGATACTCTGGAAACACCATATATTTT
NA,TRBV4-1,TRBD2,TRBJ2-3,CASRRAGVITDTQYF,TGCGCCAGCAGGCGGGCGGGAGTCATCACAGATACGCAGTATTTT
NA,TRBV5-8,NA,TRBJ1-4,CASSARESNEKLFF,TGTGCCAGCAGCGCTCGGGAGTCGAATGAAAAACTGTTTTTT
once,TRBV30,TRBD1,TRBJ2-5,CAWSEGQGALETQYF,TGTGCCTGGAGTGAGGGACAGGGGGCCTTAGAGACCCAGTACTTC
once,TRBV5-1,NA,TRBJ2-3,CASSGGLLDTQYF,TGCGCCAGCAGCGGGGGACTCCTGGATACGCAGTATTTT
NA,TRBV12-5,NA,TRBJ1-1,CASGFRLEAFF,TGTGCTAGTGGTTTCCGACTTGAAGCTTTCTTT
NA,TRBV19,NA,TRBJ1-1,CASSGWRANTEAFF,TGTGCCAGTAGTGGCTGGAGGGCGAACACTGAAGCTTTCTTT
NA,TRBV19,NA,TRBJ2-3,CASSPTVDTQYF,TGTGCCAGTAGTCCAACAGTGGATACGCAGTATTTT
NA,TRBV6-1,TRBD2,TRBJ2-5,CAINRASGSQETQYF,TGTGCCATCAACCGGGCTAGCGGCTCCCAAGAGACCCAGTACTTC
NA,TRBV5-1,TRBD2,TRBJ2-7,CASTMGAGGTYEQYF,TGCGCCAGCACTATGGGAGCGGGAGGCACCTACGAGCAGTACTTC
NA,TRBV9,TRBD1,TRBJ2-7,CASSASTGCEQYF,TGTGCCAGCAGCGCCTCGACAGGGTGCGAGCAGTACTTC
NA,TRBV4-1,NA,TRBJ2-5,CASSPTGGLGQETQYF,TGCGCCAGCAGCCCCACTGGAGGGTTAGGACAAGAGACCCAGTACTTC
NA,TRBV19,TRBD2,TRBJ2-1,CASSSGLAPRAFNEQFF,TGTGCCAGTAGTTCCGGACTAGCGCCAAGGGCGTTTAATGAGCAGTTCTTC
NA,TRBV2,NA,TRBJ1-2,CASPMGGGRDGYTF,TGTGCCAGCCCTATGGGTGGTGGGCGGGATGGCTACACCTTC
NA,TRBV6-5,TRBD1,TRBJ1-2,CASSYSTGGDYGYTF,TGTGCCAGCAGTTACTCGACAGGGGGCGATTATGGCTACACCTTC
NA,TRBV2,NA,TRBJ1-5,CASIGSETGNQPQHF,TGTGCCAGCATCGGCTCTGAAACGGGTAATCAGCCCCAGCATTTT
NA,TRBV13,NA,TRBJ2-1,CASSFTRNSYEQFF,TGTGCCAGCAGCTTCACGAGGAATTCCTATGAGCAGTTCTTC
NA,TRBV5-5,NA,TRBJ2-7,CASSYAGAGEQYF,TGTGCCAGCAGTTACGCAGGGGCGGGTGAGCAGTACTTC
NA,TRBV28,NA,TRBJ2-7,CASSLMGVGYYEQYF,TGTGCCAGCAGTTTAATGGGAGTGGGATACTACGAGCAGTACTTC
NA,TRBV10-3,TRBD2,TRBJ2-1,CAISEPGLADNEQFF,TGTGCCATCAGTGAGCCAGGACTAGCGGACAATGAGCAGTTCTTC
NA,TRBV11-2,TRBD2,TRBJ2-5,CASSLRGGALETQYF,TGTGCCAGCAGCTTACGCGGGGGGGCTCTAGAGACCCAGTACTTC
NA,TRBV7-9,NA,TRBJ1-1,CASGRDRKGEAFF,TGTGCCAGTGGGAGAGACAGGAAAGGTGAAGCTTTCTTT
NA,TRBV28,NA,TRBJ1-5,CASSTTTGPRNQPQHF,TGTGCCAGCAGTACAACAACAGGGCCGCGCAATCAGCCCCAGCATTTT
NA,TRBV6-6,NA,TRBJ1-5,CASLTGGNQPQHF,TGTGCCAGTCTCACAGGTGGCAATCAGCCCCAGCATTTT
NA,TRBV18,TRBD2,TRBJ2-3,CASSPLTSGRRDTDTQYF,TGTGCCAGCTCACCACTAACTAGCGGGAGGAGAGACACAGATACGCAGTATTTT
NA,TRBV10-1,TRBD1,TRBJ1-5,CASSETGGYQPQHF,TGCGCCAGCAGTGAGACAGGGGGCTATCAGCCCCAGCATTTT
NA,TRBV15,TRBD1,TRBJ2-4,CAASRDLDRVDIQYF,TGTGCCGCCAGCAGAGATCTGGACAGGGTGGATATTCAGTACTTC
NA,TRBV14,TRBD2,TRBJ2-1,CASSQVYTSGYNEQFF,TGTGCCAGCAGCCAAGTGTATACTAGCGGATACAATGAGCAGTTCTTC
NA,TRBV27,TRBD1,TRBJ2-7,CASSTTGLGYEQYF,TGTGCCAGCAGTACGACAGGGCTGGGTTACGAGCAGTACTTC
NA,TRBV5-8,NA,TRBJ2-5,CASSLDTSYQETQYF,TGTGCCAGCAGCTTGGACACCAGTTACCAAGAGACCCAGTACTTC
once,TRBV4-3,NA,TRBJ2-7,CASSQERGGGPPTGQYF,TGCGCCAGCAGCCAAGAACGTGGAGGCGGGCCACCTACGGGGCAGTACTTC
NA,TRBV7-2,TRBD1,TRBJ1-2,CASSLVTQGEGYTF,TGTGCCAGCAGCTTAGTGACGCAGGGGGAGGGCTACACCTTC
NA,TRBV7-2,NA,TRBJ1-6,CASSPDQGGHNSPLHF,TGTGCCAGCAGCCCCGATCAAGGTGGGCATAATTCACCCCTCCACTTT
NA,TRBV11-2,TRBD1,TRBJ2-7,CASSSLRGQGEYEQYF,TGTGCCAGCAGCTCGCTTCGGGGACAGGGGGAGTACGAGCAGTACTTC
NA,TRBV27,TRBD1,TRBJ1-5,CASSPLQGTLGNNQPQHF,TGTGCCAGCAGTCCCTTACAGGGGACCCTTGGGAATAATCAGCCCCAGCATTTT
NA,TRBV2,TRBD1,TRBJ2-7,CASSPHPLAPDRGYEQYF,TGTGCCAGCAGTCCTCACCCCCTTGCCCCGGACAGGGGATACGAGCAGTACTTC
once,TRBV7-9,NA,TRBJ2-1,CASEQGNYNEQFF,TGTGCCAGCGAGCAGGGGAACTACAATGAGCAGTTCTTC
NA,TRBV6-5,NA,TRBJ1-1,CASSLRDFGTEAFF,TGTGCCAGCAGCTTGAGGGATTTTGGGACTGAAGCTTTCTTT
NA,TRBV27,NA,TRBJ2-7,CASSSRGGSYEQYF,TGTGCCAGCAGTTCGAGGGGAGGCTCCTACGAGCAGTACTTC
NA,TRBV7-8,TRBD2,TRBJ2-1,CASSLDGTSYNEQFF,TGTGCCAGCAGCTTAGATGGGACTAGTTACAATGAGCAGTTCTTC
NA,TRBV13,TRBD2,TRBJ2-1,CASSLRVAGGKSSYNEQFF,TGTGCCAGCAGCTTAAGGGTAGCGGGGGGCAAGAGCTCCTACAATGAGCAGTTCTTC
NA,TRBV23-1,TRBD2,TRBJ2-1,CASSRGTSGVFDEQFF,TGCGCCAGCAGTCGCGGGACTAGCGGGGTTTTCGATGAGCAGTTCTTC
NA,TRBV7-9,TRBD1,TRBJ1-1,CASSTGQGAFF,TGTGCCAGCAGCACCGGACAGGGAGCTTTCTTT
NA,TRBV19,TRBD2,TRBJ2-1,CASTLAGRPRNEQFF,TGTGCCAGTACCCTAGCGGGGAGGCCCAGAAATGAGCAGTTCTTC
NA,TRBV15,NA,TRBJ1-2,CATSRDLYRYNYGYTF,TGTGCCACCAGCAGAGATCTATATCGGTATAACTATGGCTACACCTTC
NA,TRBV2,TRBD1,TRBJ2-1,CASSELGQAYNEQFF,TGTGCCAGCAGTGAATTAGGACAGGCCTACAATGAGCAGTTCTTC
NA,TRBV6-1,TRBD1,TRBJ2-7,CASSVTETGGYEQYF,TGTGCCAGCAGCGTTACAGAGACAGGGGGCTACGAGCAGTACTTC
NA,TRBV5-4,NA,TRBJ1-4,CASSFGGEKLFF,TGTGCCAGCAGCTTCGGCGGTGAAAAACTGTTTTTT
NA,TRBV9,NA,TRBJ1-1,CASREGMNTEAFF,TGTGCCAGCAGGGAGGGGATGAACACTGAAGCTTTCTTT
once,TRBV18,TRBD1,TRBJ2-7,CASSPPSRDRVHEQYF,TGTGCCAGCTCACCACCTAGCCGGGACAGGGTCCACGAGCAGTACTTC
once,TRBV19,TRBD1,TRBJ1-5,CASSTPRDRGYFSNQPQHF,TGTGCCAGTAGTACCCCCCGGGACAGGGGCTACTTTAGCAATCAGCCCCAGCATTTT
once,TRBV2,TRBD1,TRBJ2-7,CASRDRGSSYEQYF,TGTGCCAGCAGGGACAGGGGGTCCTCCTACGAGCAGTACTTC
NA,TRBV28,TRBD2,TRBJ2-7,CASSRLAYEQYF,TGTGCCAGCAGCAGACTAGCTTACGAGCAGTACTTC
NA,TRBV11-3,TRBD2,TRBJ2-2,CASSLSGRAPGELFF,TGTGCCAGCAGCCTTAGCGGGAGGGCCCCCGGGGAGCTGTTTTTT
NA,TRBV19,NA,TRBJ2-7,CASSIRQGDYEQYF,TGTGCCAGTAGTATCCGGCAGGGTGATTACGAGCAGTACTTC
NA,TRBV4-1,NA,TRBJ2-1,CASSHPPGVSYNEQFF,TGCGCCAGCAGCCACCCCCCCGGGGTATCGTACAATGAGCAGTTCTTC
NA,TRBV27,NA,TRBJ2-7,CASSSRGGSYEQYF,TGTGCCAGCAGTTCGAGGGGAGGCTCCTACGAGCAGTACTTC